This T cell receptor (beta chain) originates from a study of T-cell reconstitution after alpha-beta-depleted transplantation in children. General study findings and limits: There were reportedly several hundred expanded graft clones from which alpha-beta T cells came about two months after transplant.

Unique molecular identifiers were used to barcode this TCRbeta library. In TCRdb, the PCR reads were re-called with MiXCR into one record per CDR3 protein. The table has about 300,000 distinct CDR3 sequences, 9.5% to 13% seen once. The sample holds many counts of this clonotype. The antigen remains undetermined. This CDR3 is 11 amino acids long. V was pared by 3 bases and J by 3 bases, with 3 bases between. The receptor was isolated from a boy in the first two years of life with acute myeloid leukemia, due to receive a stem cell transplant. The starting material was PBMCs, obtained before TCRalphabeta/CD19-depleted stem cell transplant. The J gene is TRBJ2-7, the V gene TRBV12-3 or TRBV12-4, with D hard to call. The CDR3 sequence: CASSFYYEQYF. The CDR3 region has the DNA TGTGCCAGCAGTTTCTACTACGAGCAGTACTTC.